These 29 T cell receptor beta chains came from one sample sequenced in a study of T-cell memory formation after mild COVID-19. MiXCR was run by TCRdb on the 5' RACE reads, yielding one entry per CDR3 protein. The table includes about 190,000 distinct CDR3 sequences, about 11% detected once. Sequenced material: PBMCs or a T cell subset sorted from them (not recorded which). These receptors were obtained from a man aged 18 to 35 who had mild COVID-19 (a few samples of this study predate the infection). Cell type and time point are not known.

DNA for the CDR3: TGTGCCAGCAGCTTAGATGGGGGGGGCTGGGAGACCCAGTACTTC. This encodes CASSLDGGGWETQYF. V and J are TRBV7-2 and TRBJ2-5; D is perhaps TRBD2 (7 bases). The V end lost 1 base, the J end lost 5 bases, and 14 bases lay between the germline ends. Germline values: CDR1 SGHTA, CDR2 FQGNSA. This CDR3 has 15 residues.

This clonotype was found a few times. This sequence joins TRBV15 and TRBJ1-1, with a weak D call TRBD1 (6 bases). The ends were cut back, 0 bases at V and 4 bases at J, with 12 bases in the middle. This CDR3 region has 15 residues. Germline V gives CDR1 LNHNV, CDR2 YYDKDF (reference sequence). Here the CDR3 reads CATSRDWEGGTEAFF. The CDR3 coding sequence is TGTGCCACCAGCAGAGATTGGGAGGGGGGCACTGAAGCTTTCTTT.

The sample holds a few counts of this clonotype. The J gene is TRBJ1-1, the V gene TRBV12-3 or TRBV12-4, with a possible D match to TRBD1 (5 bases). The V and J ends lost 2 bases and 3 bases respectively, with 10 bases between them. CDR3 length equals 14 residues. This chain's CDR3 is CASSLSVGDTEAFF. The CDR3 DNA sequence: TGTGCCAGCAGTTTATCGGTGGGGGACACTGAAGCTTTCTTT.

The V gene is TRBV7-8, the J gene TRBJ1-2, with D possibly matching TRBD1 (6 bases). This CDR3 is built from 15 residues. Trimming removed 1 base at V and 6 bases at J, with 15 bases between. CDR1 is SGHVS, CDR2 FQNEAQ, per germline. CDR3 coding DNA: TGTGCCAGCAGCTTAGAGGCGGGGGCGGTCAATGGCTACACCTTC. Protein sequence: CASSLEAGAVNGYTF. The full variable domain, in which reference TRBV7-8 and TRBJ1-2 provide the parts outside the CDR3, is GAGVSQSPRYKVAKRGQDVALRCDPISGHVSLFWYQQALGQGPEFLTYFQNEAQLDKSGLPSDRFFAERPEGSVSTLKIQRTQQEDSAVYLCASSLEAGAVNGYTFGSGTRLTVV.

This clonotype showed up just a few times. This chain joins TRBV3-1 and TRBJ1-2; the D gene is possibly TRBD1 (6 bases). In germline, CDR1 is LGHDT, CDR2 YNNKEL (reference sequence). V lost 1 base and J lost 8, with 11 bases in between. The CDR3 is 13 residues long. The CDR3 nucleotides are TGTGCCAGCAGCCAAGTGGGGGCTGGAGGCTACACCTTC. It is translated as CASSQVGAGGYTF.

This clonotype was seen a handful of times. The V and J genes are TRBV6-5 and TRBJ2-1, with 8 bases fitting TRBD1. CDR3 length equals 15 residues. Trimming removed 5 bases from V and 3 bases from J; junction bases left unmatched: 6. Per germline, CDR1 MNHEY and CDR2 SVGAGI. The CDR3 bases are TGTGCCAGCAGTCCCACCGGGACAGGCTACAATGAGCAGTTCTTC. Protein product: CASSPTGTGYNEQFF.

This clonotype has just a few counts. This sequence joins TRBV3-1 and TRBJ2-3, with D perhaps matching TRBD2 (5 bases). CDR3 length equals 15 residues. V shed 8 bases and J shed 0 bases, with 15 bases lying between them. Germline loops: CDR1 LGHDT, CDR2 YNNKEL (reference sequence). The CDR3 region is CASGPGLASTDTQYF. The CDR3 DNA follows: TGTGCCAGCGGACCGGGTCTAGCCAGCACAGATACGCAGTATTTT.

This sequence joins TRBV19 and TRBJ2-2; the D is unclear. CDR1 and CDR2 from the germline V gene are LNHDA and SQIVND (reference sequence). Deletions cut 5 bases from V and 4 bases from J, with 5 bases between. The CDR3 is made up of 12 amino acids. Here the CDR3 reads CASSHITGELFF. The CDR3 DNA sequence: TGTGCCAGTAGTCACATCACCGGGGAGCTGTTTTTT. Supplemented by reference TRBV19 and TRBJ2-2, the full variable domain reads DGGITQSPKYLFRKEGQNVTLSCEQNLNHDAMYWYRQDPGQGLRLIYYSQIVNDFQKGDIAEGYSVSREKKESFPLTVTSAQKNPTAFYLCASSHITGELFFGEGSRLTVL.

The chain employs TRBV7-2 and TRBJ1-1; D gene uncertain. Germline lookup yields CDR1 SGHTA and CDR2 FQGNSA. V was shortened by 3 bases and J by 1 base, with 6 bases between the two germline ends. The CDR3 has 13 residues. The CDR3 protein is CASSFQWNTEAFF. The CDR3 nucleotides read TGTGCCAGCAGCTTCCAATGGAACACTGAAGCTTTCTTT.

The chain is built from TRBV12-3 or TRBV12-4 and TRBJ1-3, with D maybe TRBD1 (6 bases). This CDR3 contains 15 residues. V was trimmed by 2 bases and J by 8 bases, leaving 16 bases between them. CDR3 protein: CASSLPGATRDTIYF. In nucleotides, the CDR3 is TGTGCCAGCAGTTTACCGGGGGCAACAAGGGACACCATATATTTT.

CDR3: CASSSGGSTGELFF. The CDR3 DNA follows: TGTGCCAGCAGTTCAGGGGGCAGCACCGGGGAGCTGTTTTTT. This chain connects TRBV27 to TRBJ2-2, with 8 nucleotides matching TRBD1. There are 14 residues in the CDR3. The J segment lost 4 bases and the V segment lost 4 bases, leaving 2 bases of the junction unmatched. Germline V gene sequence: CDR1 MNHEY, CDR2 SMNVEV (reference sequence).

This chain uses TRBV19 with TRBJ2-3; D might be TRBD2 (5 bases). V lost 10 bases, J lost 2 bases, and 16 bases lay in between. The CDR3 length is 14 residues. Germline-derived CDR1 and CDR2 are LNHDA and SQIVND (reference sequence). The CDR3 reads CATRRAADTDTQYF. Here the CDR3 DNA reads TGTGCCACCAGGAGAGCGGCCGACACAGATACGCAGTATTTT.

In this sample, this clonotype turned up many times. The chain uses TRBV23-1 and TRBJ2-2; 12 nucleotides line up with TRBD2. TRBV23-1 is filed as an ORF, its function uncertain. With V trimmed by 6 bases and J by 4 bases, 24 bases remained unmatched. The CDR3 contains 22 residues. The CDR3 spells CASRNPQQEYGLAGGPTGELFF. For the CDR3, the DNA is TGCGCCAGCAGGAATCCCCAGCAGGAATACGGCCTAGCGGGGGGGCCCACCGGGGAGCTGTTTTTT.

The rearrangement uses TRBV7-6 and TRBJ1-6; D gene unclear. V was trimmed by 2 bases and J by 6 bases, leaving 14 bases between them. Germline CDR1 and CDR2: SGHVS and FNYEAQ. The CDR3 covers 16 residues. The chain's CDR3 is CASSLYILTGNSPLHF. The CDR3 DNA reads TGTGCCAGCAGCTTATACATTTTGACGGGTAATTCACCCCTCCACTTT.

V and J are TRBV7-2 and TRBJ1-6; possible D gene TRBD1, 6 bases. V was pared by 4 bases and J by 7 bases, with 11 bases between. Germline V CDR1 and CDR2: SGHTA, FQGNSA. The CDR3 is made up of 14 amino acids. DNA of the CDR3: TGTGCCAGCAGCTCCCTACAGGGCAATTCACCCCTCCACTTT. It specifies CASSSLQGNSPLHF.

This clonotype appeared many times. The chain recombines TRBV5-1 with TRBJ2-1, with 9 bases fitting TRBD1. This CDR3 region has 16 residues. With 2 bases clipped from V and 2 bases from J, the junction kept 5 bases outside the gene matches. CDR1 is SGHRS, CDR2 YFSETQ, per germline. This CDR3 is CASSFLTGGAYNEQFF. The CDR3 bases are TGCGCCAGCAGCTTCCTAACAGGGGGCGCCTACAATGAGCAGTTCTTC. Complete variable domain (other parts from reference TRBV5-1 and TRBJ2-1): KAGVTQTPRYLIKTRGQQVTLSCSPISGHRSVSWYQQTPGQGLQFLFEYFSETQRNKGNFPGRFSGRQFSNSRSEMNVSTLELGDSALYLCASSFLTGGAYNEQFFGPGTRLTVL.

CDR3 residues: CASSLGHPQYF. In DNA, the CDR3 is TGTGCCAGCAGCTTAGGACACCCGCAGTATTTT. This chain connects TRBV11-2 to TRBJ2-3; the D is unclear. From germline, CDR1 is SGHAT and CDR2 FQNNGV. This CDR3 is 11 amino acids long. The ends were cut back, 1 base at V and 10 bases at J, with 6 bases in the middle. The complete variable domain, with remaining parts taken from reference TRBV11-2 and TRBJ2-3, reads EAGVAQSPRYKIIEKRQSVAFWCNPISGHATLYWYQQILGQGPKLLIQFQNNGVVDDSQLPKDRFSAERLKGVDSTLKIQPAKLEDSAVYLCASSLGHPQYFGPGTRLTVL.

This clonotype was observed a handful of times. The rearrangement joins TRBV5-1 to TRBJ1-2, with TRBD1 identical over 11 bases. J gave up 8 bases and V 5 bases, and 8 bases lay outside the gene matches. CDR3 size: 14 residues. The germline gives CDR1 SGHRS, CDR2 YFSETQ. In DNA form, the CDR3 reads TGCGCCAGCAGGGCCGGGACAGGGGGATACGGCTACACCTTC. Its translation is CASRAGTGGYGYTF.

The chain joins TRBV18 to TRBJ2-5, with a tentative D call TRBD2 (5 bases). CDR3 size: 18 residues. V was clipped by 3 bases and J by 4 bases, with 24 bases between them. Germline CDR1 and CDR2: KGHSH and LQKENI. CDR3 loop: CASSPSLRPGSGRETQYF. The CDR3 coding sequence is TGTGCCAGCTCACCCTCCCTCCGTCCGGGGTCGGGCCGAGAGACCCAGTACTTC.

This clonotype was detected a few times. Written as DNA, the CDR3 is TGTGCCAGCAGGACAGGGGTAGTCTCTGGAAACACCATATATTTT. Amino acid sequence: CASRTGVVSGNTIYF. The chain links TRBV12-3 or TRBV12-4 to TRBJ1-3; 8 nucleotides line up with TRBD1. There are 15 residues in the CDR3. J lost 0 bases, V lost 6 bases, and 4 bases had no gene match.

In its sample, this clonotype was seen many times. The chain couples TRBV18 to TRBJ2-1, with 9 bases aligning to TRBD1. With V trimmed by 6 bases and J by 3 bases, 3 bases remained unmatched. The CDR3 spans 14 residues. Germline V gene sequence: CDR1 KGHSH, CDR2 LQKENI. The DNA for the CDR3 is TGTGCCAGCTCGCGGGACAGGGTCTACAATGAGCAGTTCTTC. Translating gives CASSRDRVYNEQFF.

This clonotype was counted only a few times. The chain couples TRBV15 to TRBJ2-5; D not resolved. With 0 bases removed from V and 4 bases from J, the gap between germline ends came to 3 bases. The CDR3 consists of 12 residues. Germline CDR1 reads LNHNV; CDR2 reads YYDKDF (reference sequence). CDR3 bases: TGTGCCACCAGCAGAGAGACAGAGACCCAGTACTTC. Translating gives CATSRETETQYF.

The V gene is TRBV7-8, the J gene TRBJ1-5; D remains unclear. Germline-derived CDR1 and CDR2 are SGHVS and FQNEAQ. The V and J ends lost 7 bases and 0 bases respectively, with 10 bases between them. The CDR3 covers 14 residues. DNA for the CDR3: TGTGCCAGCAAACCAGGTTATAGCAATCAGCCCCAGCATTTT. Amino acid sequence: CASKPGYSNQPQHF.

This clonotype came up many times. J is TRBJ2-3 and V is TRBV7-8; D is unresolved. Germline V lookup: CDR1 SGHVS, CDR2 FQNEAQ. V lost 1 base, J lost 2 bases, and 10 bases lay in between. This CDR3 comprises 15 residues. The CDR3 is CASSLGVGSTDTQYF. The CDR3 DNA reads TGTGCCAGCAGCTTAGGCGTGGGTTCCACAGATACGCAGTATTTT. The entire variable domain, with the rest obtained from reference TRBV7-8 and TRBJ2-3, is as follows: GAGVSQSPRYKVAKRGQDVALRCDPISGHVSLFWYQQALGQGPEFLTYFQNEAQLDKSGLPSDRFFAERPEGSVSTLKIQRTQQEDSAVYLCASSLGVGSTDTQYFGPGTRLTVL.

This clonotype showed up many times. The gene calls are TRBV7-2 and TRBJ1-2, with D tentatively TRBD1 (6 bases). CDR1 is SGHTA and CDR2 is FQGNSA in the germline V gene. The CDR3 totals 14 residues. V was cut by 3 bases and J by 6 bases, with 14 bases left in between. The CDR3, as DNA: TGTGCCAGCAGCTTCCCGACAGGAGCGAATGGCTACACCTTC. Its protein product is CASSFPTGANGYTF.

At least ten counts were recorded for this clonotype. The V and J genes are TRBV2 and TRBJ1-5, with a weak D call TRBD1 (5 bases). The V gene lost 7 bases and the J gene lost 4 bases, with 11 bases spanning the gap. The CDR3 runs to 13 residues. Germline V CDR1 and CDR2: SNHLY, FYNNEI. CDR3 protein: CASNREGNQPQHF. CDR3 coding DNA: TGTGCCAGCAATCGAGAGGGGAATCAGCCCCAGCATTTT.

Comment on this clonotype: At one of its ends the junction is not consistent with the germline gene, which may arise from a read error. The chain carries TRBV5-1 and TRBJ1-1, with D possibly TRBD1 on 6 matching bases. Germline loops: CDR1 SGHRS, CDR2 YFSETQ. The CDR3 sequence is 14 residues long. The CDR3 spells CASSLVGGGTEAFF. The CDR3 DNA reads TGTGCCAGCAGCTTAGTAGGGGGGGGCACTGAAGCTTTCTTT.

This clonotype has ten or more counts. The V and J genes are TRBV12-3 or TRBV12-4 and TRBJ2-3; no definite D call. The CDR3 sequence is 15 residues long. The V end was cut by 3 bases, the J end by 4 bases, with 14 bases between. The CDR3, as DNA: TGTGCCAGCAGTTTGACCGTCTCCCCTGCAGATACGCAGTATTTT. Protein: CASSLTVSPADTQYF.

This chain uses TRBV11-2 with TRBJ2-7; the match to TRBD2 covers 9 bases. Germline CDR1 SGHAT, CDR2 FQNNGV. The CDR3 length is 14 residues. Germline trimming cut 4 bases from V and 8 bases from J; bases unmatched to any gene: 9. CDR3 nucleotides: TGTGCCAGCAGCTCTAGACTAGCGGCCTTGCAGCAGTACTTC. Amino acids: CASSSRLAALQQYF.